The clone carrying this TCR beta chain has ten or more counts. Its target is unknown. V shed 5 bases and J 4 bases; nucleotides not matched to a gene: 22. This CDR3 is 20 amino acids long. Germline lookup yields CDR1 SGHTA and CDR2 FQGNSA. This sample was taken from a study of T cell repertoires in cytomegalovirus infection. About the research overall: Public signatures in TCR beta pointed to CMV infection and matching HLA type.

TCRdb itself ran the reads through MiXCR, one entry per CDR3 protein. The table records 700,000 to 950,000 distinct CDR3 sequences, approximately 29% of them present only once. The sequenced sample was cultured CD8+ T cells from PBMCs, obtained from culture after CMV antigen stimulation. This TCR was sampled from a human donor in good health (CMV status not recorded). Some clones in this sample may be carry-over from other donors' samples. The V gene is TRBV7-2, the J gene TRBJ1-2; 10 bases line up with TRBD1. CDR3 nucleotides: TGTGCCAGCAGCGACCATAGCACTTGGGACAGGGGAGCTACTTCCTATGGCTACACCTTC. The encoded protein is CASSDHSTWDRGATSYGYTF. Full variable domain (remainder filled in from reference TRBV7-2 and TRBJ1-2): GAGVSQSPSNKVTEKGKDVELRCDPISGHTALYWYRQSLGQGLEFLIYFQGNSAPDKSGLPSDRFSAERTGGSVSTLTIQRTQQEDSAVYLCASSDHSTWDRGATSYGYTFGSGTRLTVV.